Each of the 5 T cell receptor beta chains below was sequenced from the same sample in a study of OX40 agonist ivuxolimab in advanced cancers. The table came from immunoSEQ multiplex PCR; TCRdb's copy has only in-frame clones and leaves some out. The sample includes about 140,000 clones, 90% seen only once; the top ten take around 0.99%. Sequences were derived from CD4+ or CD8+ T cells sorted from blood, sampled in a trial of the OX40 agonist ivuxolimab. These TCRs come from an adult with an advanced solid tumor such as melanoma, head and neck, liver or kidney cancer.

The chain joins TRBV19 to TRBJ1-1; D gene unclear. The germline gives CDR1 LNHDA, CDR2 SQIVND (reference sequence). This CDR3 has 15 amino acids. Trimming took off 3 bases at V and 0 bases at J, with 11 bases between the two ends. The CDR3 region is CASSIRRAMNTEAFF. CDR3 sequence (DNA): TGTGCCAGTAGTATTAGGAGGGCTATGAACACTGAAGCTTTCTTT.

The gene calls are TRBV7-2 and TRBJ2-4; D might be TRBD2 (6 bases). There are 15 residues in the CDR3. Trimming took off 2 bases at V and 0 bases at J, with 8 bases between the two ends. The germline CDR1 and CDR2 sequences are SGHTA and FQGNSA. CDR3 bases: TGTGCCAGCAGCTTAAAAGCGGGAGCCAAAAACATTCAGTACTTC. Its protein is CASSLKAGAKNIQYF.

CDR3 amino acids: CASGPPGSVQFF. The DNA for the CDR3 is TGTGCTAGTGGACCTCCCGGGAGCGTGCAGTTCTTC. The chain links TRBV12-5 to TRBJ2-1; possible D gene TRBD2, 6 bases. V lost 6 bases and J lost 12, with 15 bases in between. Germline CDR1 and CDR2: LGHNT and FRNRAP. The CDR3 is 12 amino acids.

The rearrangement uses TRBV11-2 and TRBJ1-1; no firm D call. In germline, CDR1 is SGHAT, CDR2 FQNNGV. V lost 0 bases and J 4 bases, leaving 12 bases between the germline ends. This CDR3 is 15 amino acids long. CDR3 coding DNA: TGTGCCAGCAGCTTAGAAATGCAGGTACCCACTGAAGCTTTCTTT. This sequence encodes CASSLEMQVPTEAFF.

The V and J genes are TRBV9 and TRBJ2-2, with D tentatively TRBD2 (6 bases). This CDR3 contains 15 residues. The germline V gene has CDR1 SGDLS and CDR2 YYNGEE. V dropped 6 bases and J dropped 5 bases, with 17 bases sitting between them. This chain's CDR3 is CASTDGGRTTGELFF. In DNA form, the CDR3 reads TGTGCCAGCACGGACGGGGGACGAACAACCGGGGAGCTGTTTTTT.